The 16 T cell receptor beta chains listed next were all sequenced from one sample in a study of blood T cell repertoires in COVID-19. The assay was immunoSEQ multiplex PCR, and TCRdb's table has in-frame clones only and misses some. The sample shows some 180,000 clones, 80% of them seen only once. What was sequenced was PBMCs or T cells enriched from blood (not recorded which). The receptors were gathered from a man aged 55 to 70 who had been exposed to COVID-19.

J is TRBJ2-2 and V is TRBV24-1, with D perhaps matching TRBD2 (6 bases). The CDR3 is 15 amino acids. Germline lookup yields CDR1 KGHDR and CDR2 SFDVKD. V lost 1 base and J lost 4, with 9 bases in between. This CDR3 reads CATSDFVAATGELFF. The CDR3 nucleotides are TGTGCCACCAGTGATTTTGTAGCGGCCACCGGGGAGCTGTTTTTT.

This sequence joins TRBV7-9 and TRBJ2-2; TRBD2 matches at 9 bases. The CDR3 contains 16 residues. The germline V gene encodes CDR1 SEHNR and CDR2 FQNEAQ (reference sequence). Unmatched junction bases numbered 5, after V lost 2 bases and J lost 4 bases. The CDR3 DNA is TGTGCCAGCAGCTTAAGGGCTAGCGGGATCACCGGGGAGCTGTTTTTT. Its protein is CASSLRASGITGELFF.

This sequence joins TRBV12-3 or TRBV12-4 and TRBJ1-2; D uncertain. The CDR3 consists of 13 residues. The germline V and J ends were trimmed by 6 bases and 0 bases, with 8 bases remaining between them. CDR3 amino acids: CASSHLANYGYTF. The DNA for the CDR3 is TGTGCCAGCAGCCATTTAGCTAACTATGGCTACACCTTC.

The chain recombines TRBV7-9 with TRBJ2-1, with 8 bases that match TRBD2. The germline V gene has CDR1 SEHNR and CDR2 FQNEAQ (reference sequence). The CDR3 is 16 amino acids. V was clipped by 5 bases and J by 6 bases; unmatched bases: 12. DNA for the CDR3: TGTGCCAGCAGCCTGGGGACTAGTTCAAGGTTCAATGAGCAGTTCTTC. Its protein is CASSLGTSSRFNEQFF.

The rearrangement links TRBV2 to TRBJ1-3, with D possibly TRBD1 on 5 matching bases. V dropped 4 bases and J dropped 1 base, with 14 bases sitting between them. Germline V gene sequence: CDR1 SNHLY, CDR2 FYNNEI. This CDR3 spans 16 amino acids. The CDR3 bases are TGTGCCAGCAGTGCGGGGGGACTCAGGTCTGGAAACACCATATATTTT. Its protein product is CASSAGGLRSGNTIYF. The variable domain in full, completed from reference TRBV2 and TRBJ1-3, reads EPEVTQTPSHQVTQMGQEVILRCVPISNHLYFYWYRQILGQKVEFLVSFYNNEISEKSEIFDDQFSVERPDGSNFTLKIRSTKLEDSAMYFCASSAGGLRSGNTIYFGEGSWLTVV.

V is TRBV28 and J is TRBJ1-2; a possible D gene is TRBD1 (6 bases). With 3 bases removed from V and 5 bases from J, the gap between germline ends came to 16 bases. Germline values: CDR1 MDHEN, CDR2 SYDVKM. The CDR3 has 15 amino acids. CDR3 sequence (DNA): TGTGCCAGCAGTTTGGCCAGGGGCGGCGCTTATGGCTACACCTTC. This sequence encodes CASSLARGGAYGYTF.

The chain links TRBV12-3 or TRBV12-4 to TRBJ2-7, with D hard to call. CDR3 size: 12 residues. V lost 1 base to trimming and J lost 3 bases, with 4 bases between them. For the CDR3, the DNA is TGTGCCAGCAGTTTAGGGCACTACGAGCAGTACTTC. This encodes CASSLGHYEQYF.

This sequence joins TRBV5-4 and TRBJ1-2; 9 bases line up with TRBD1. V shed 0 bases, J shed 8 bases, and the junction held 8 bases outside the gene matches. The CDR3 has 15 amino acids. Germline CDR1 reads SGHNT; CDR2 reads YYREEE (reference sequence). As DNA, the CDR3 is TGTGCCAGCAGCTTGGAACTACAGGGGGCGCGAGGCTACACCTTC. It codes for CASSLELQGARGYTF.

V and J are TRBV14 and TRBJ2-7; D is unclear. Trimming stripped 1 base from V and 1 base from J, with 8 bases between. Germline assignment: CDR1 SGHDN and CDR2 FVKESK. This CDR3 is 14 amino acids long. This CDR3 is CASSQVQSSYEQYF. The CDR3 coding sequence is TGTGCCAGCAGCCAAGTGCAGTCTTCCTACGAGCAGTACTTC.

The chain employs TRBV29-1 and TRBJ2-5; D is undetermined. CDR1 and CDR2 from the germline V gene are SQVTM and ANQGSEA. The CDR3 extends over 14 amino acids. With 7 bases removed from V and 5 bases from J, the gap between germline ends came to 20 bases. DNA of the CDR3: TGCAGCGCCGCTACGGAGACTCATGGTGAGACCCAGTACTTC. This codes for CSAATETHGETQYF.

The V call is TRBV5-6, the J call TRBJ2-4, with D possibly TRBD2 on 5 matching bases. This CDR3 region has 14 residues. Per germline, CDR1 SGHDT and CDR2 YYEEEE. Trimming stripped 0 bases from V and 6 bases from J, with 10 bases between. The CDR3 region is CASSLDPAGNIQYF. The CDR3 nucleotides are TGTGCCAGCAGCTTGGACCCGGCGGGAAACATTCAGTACTTC.

This clone was observed a few times. The J gene is TRBJ1-5, the V gene TRBV5-6; D gene ambiguous. This CDR3 comprises 15 residues. Trimming stripped 4 bases from V and 7 bases from J, with 18 bases between. CDR1 is SGHDT and CDR2 is YYEEEE in the germline V gene. CDR3: CASSPRRQSRQPQHF. CDR3 coding DNA: TGTGCCAGCAGCCCCCGGAGGCAGTCGAGACAGCCCCAGCATTTT.

Only one count was recorded for this clone. This chain links TRBV27 with TRBJ1-5; 8 bases line up with TRBD1. The trim removed 0 bases at V and 4 bases at J, leaving 8 bases unmatched. This CDR3 spans 17 amino acids. CDR1 is MNHEY, CDR2 SMNVEV, per germline (reference sequence). CDR3 protein: CASSLSAGQDQNQPQHF. The CDR3, as DNA: TGTGCCAGCAGTTTATCGGCGGGACAGGACCAAAATCAGCCCCAGCATTTT.

The rearrangement uses TRBV7-9 and TRBJ2-7, with 7 bases lining up with TRBD1. Trimming took 5 bases from V and 1 from J; bases not matched to a gene: 5. This CDR3 is built from 14 residues. Germline assignment: CDR1 SEHNR and CDR2 FQNEAQ (reference sequence). The CDR3 is CASSAQQGSYEQYF. The DNA for the CDR3 is TGTGCCAGCAGCGCCCAACAGGGGTCCTACGAGCAGTACTTC. Variable domain in full (rest from reference TRBV7-9 and TRBJ2-7): DTGVSQNPRHKITKRGQNVTFRCDPISEHNRLYWYRQTLGQGPEFLTYFQNEAQLEKSRLLSDRFSAERPKGSFSTLEIQRTEQGDSAMYLCASSAQQGSYEQYFGPGTRLTVT.

V is TRBV18 and J is TRBJ2-7; 7 bases align to TRBD1. After removal of 4 bases from V and 6 bases from J, the junction contained 3 bases not matched to a gene. Germline V gives CDR1 KGHSH, CDR2 LQKENI. This CDR3 region has 12 residues. The CDR3 sequence: CASSQGALEQYF. CDR3 nucleotide sequence: TGTGCCAGCTCACAGGGGGCTCTCGAGCAGTACTTC.

The chain is built from TRBV6-1 and TRBJ2-3; 9 nucleotides agree with TRBD2. The junction had 7 bases not matched to a gene; V was cut back by 7 bases and J by 5 bases. Germline CDR1 and CDR2: MNHNS and SASEGT. This CDR3 has 14 residues. The CDR3 loop reads CASTQAGGGDTQYF. The CDR3 region has the DNA TGTGCCAGCACCCAAGCGGGAGGCGGAGATACGCAGTATTTT.